This T cell receptor beta chain was identified in a study of T-cell reconstitution after alpha-beta-depleted transplantation in children. Whole-study results and caveats: Some patients' high day-60 TCRbeta diversity was traced to surviving recipient T cells and thymic progenitors. Newly made T cells mostly supplied T-cell counts and diversity one year after transplant. Reports say that about two months after transplant, the alpha-beta T cells came out of several hundred graft clones that had expanded.

The V end was cut by 1 base, the J end by 3 bases, with 10 bases between. Germline lookup yields CDR1 LGHNA and CDR2 YSLEER. This CDR3 is 15 amino acids long. This clonotype was counted a few times. Its specificity is unknown. Unique molecular identifiers were used to barcode this TCRbeta library. TCRdb ran MiXCR on the PCR reads and lists one entry per CDR3 protein. This sample has around 370,000 distinct CDR3 sequences, with roughly 17% found just once. The chain uses TRBV4-3 and TRBJ1-3, with no clear D. This TCR came from a male patient aged 2-9 years who had a stem cell transplant for acute lymphoblastic leukemia, so the T cells may come from the graft donor. The sample here was PBMCs, mostly from graft donor cells, taken 360 days after TCRalphabeta/CD19-depleted stem cell transplant. The CDR3 region has the DNA TGCGCCAGCAGCCAAGTCGGGATGGGTGGAAACACCATATATTTT. It encodes CASSQVGMGGNTIYF.